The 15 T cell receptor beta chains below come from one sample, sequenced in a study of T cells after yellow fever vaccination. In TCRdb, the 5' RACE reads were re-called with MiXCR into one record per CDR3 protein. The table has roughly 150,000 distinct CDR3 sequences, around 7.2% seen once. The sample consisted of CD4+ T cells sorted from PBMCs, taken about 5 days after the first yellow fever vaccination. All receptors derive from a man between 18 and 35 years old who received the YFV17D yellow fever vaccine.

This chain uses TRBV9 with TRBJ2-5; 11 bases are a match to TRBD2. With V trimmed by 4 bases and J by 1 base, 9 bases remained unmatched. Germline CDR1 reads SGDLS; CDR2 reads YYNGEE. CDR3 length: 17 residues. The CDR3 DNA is TGTGCCAGCAGCTGGGGGGGGACTAGCGGATCCCAAGAGACCCAGTACTTC. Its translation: CASSWGGTSGSQETQYF.

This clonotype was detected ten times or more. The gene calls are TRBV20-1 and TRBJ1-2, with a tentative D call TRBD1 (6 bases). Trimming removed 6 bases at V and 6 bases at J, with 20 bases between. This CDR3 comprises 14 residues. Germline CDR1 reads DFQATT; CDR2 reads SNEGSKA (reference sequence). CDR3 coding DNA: TGCAGTGCCACCCGACAGGTAGGGAGGAATGGCTACACCTTC. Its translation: CSATRQVGRNGYTF.

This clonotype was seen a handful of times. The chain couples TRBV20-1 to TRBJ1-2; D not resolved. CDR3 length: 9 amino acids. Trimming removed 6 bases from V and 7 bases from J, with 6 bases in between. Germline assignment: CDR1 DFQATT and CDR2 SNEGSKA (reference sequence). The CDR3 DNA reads TGCAGTGCCGGACTTGGCTACACCTTC. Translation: CSAGLGYTF.

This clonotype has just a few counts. The CDR3 protein is CASSTPTSGGAEETQYF. CDR3 DNA sequence: TGCGCCAGCAGCACCCCGACTAGCGGGGGGGCGGAAGAGACCCAGTACTTC. The rearrangement uses TRBV5-1 and TRBJ2-5, with 14 positions matching TRBD2. V trimming: 4 bases; J trimming: 3 bases; junction bases outside the gene matches: 8. This CDR3 comprises 17 residues. Germline V gene lookup returns CDR1 SGHRS and CDR2 YFSETQ.

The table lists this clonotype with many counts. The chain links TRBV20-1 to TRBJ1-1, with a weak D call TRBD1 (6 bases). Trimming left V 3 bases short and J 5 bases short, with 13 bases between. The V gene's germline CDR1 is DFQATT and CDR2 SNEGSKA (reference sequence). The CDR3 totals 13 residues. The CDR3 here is CSASRGARTEAFF. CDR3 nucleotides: TGCAGTGCTAGTCGGGGGGCAAGGACTGAAGCTTTCTTT.

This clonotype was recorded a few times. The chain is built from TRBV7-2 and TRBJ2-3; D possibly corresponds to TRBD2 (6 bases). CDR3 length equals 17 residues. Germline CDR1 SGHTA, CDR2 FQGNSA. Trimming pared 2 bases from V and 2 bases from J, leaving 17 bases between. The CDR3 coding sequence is TGTGCCAGCAGCTTAATGGGCGGTAGCGGCAACACAGATACGCAGTATTTT. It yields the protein CASSLMGGSGNTDTQYF.

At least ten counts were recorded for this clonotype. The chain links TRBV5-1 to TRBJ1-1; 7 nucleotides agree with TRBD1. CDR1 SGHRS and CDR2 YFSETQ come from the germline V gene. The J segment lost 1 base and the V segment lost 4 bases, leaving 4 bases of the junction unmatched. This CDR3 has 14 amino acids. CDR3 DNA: TGCGCCAGCAGCATGGGACAGCCGAACACTGAAGCTTTCTTT. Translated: CASSMGQPNTEAFF.

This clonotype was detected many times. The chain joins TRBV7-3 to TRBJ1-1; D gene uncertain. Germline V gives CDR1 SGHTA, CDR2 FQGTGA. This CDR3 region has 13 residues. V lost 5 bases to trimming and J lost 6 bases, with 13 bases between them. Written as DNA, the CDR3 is TGTGCCAGCAGCCCCCGAGGGCCGGCTGAAGCTTTCTTT. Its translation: CASSPRGPAEAFF.

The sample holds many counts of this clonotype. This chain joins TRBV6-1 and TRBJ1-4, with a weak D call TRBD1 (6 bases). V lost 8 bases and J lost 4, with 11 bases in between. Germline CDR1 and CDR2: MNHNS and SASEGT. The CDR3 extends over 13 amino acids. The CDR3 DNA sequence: TGTGCCAGCCACAGGGAACTTAATGAAAAACTGTTTTTT. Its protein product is CASHRELNEKLFF.

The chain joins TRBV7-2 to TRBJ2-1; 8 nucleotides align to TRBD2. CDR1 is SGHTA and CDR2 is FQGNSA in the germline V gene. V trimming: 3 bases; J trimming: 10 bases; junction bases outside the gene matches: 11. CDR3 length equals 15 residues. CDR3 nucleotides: TGTGCCAGCAGCTTTGGGCCTCTCCGGGGGGGCGAGCAGTTCTTC. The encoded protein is CASSFGPLRGGEQFF.

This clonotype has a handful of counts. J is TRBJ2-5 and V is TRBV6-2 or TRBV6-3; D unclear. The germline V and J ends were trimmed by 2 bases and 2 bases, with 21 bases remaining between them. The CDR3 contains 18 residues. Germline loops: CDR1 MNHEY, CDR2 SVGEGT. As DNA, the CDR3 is TGTGCCAGCAGTTACACGGTGCAGGACCGGCAGGAACAAGAGACCCAGTACTTC. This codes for CASSYTVQDRQEQETQYF.

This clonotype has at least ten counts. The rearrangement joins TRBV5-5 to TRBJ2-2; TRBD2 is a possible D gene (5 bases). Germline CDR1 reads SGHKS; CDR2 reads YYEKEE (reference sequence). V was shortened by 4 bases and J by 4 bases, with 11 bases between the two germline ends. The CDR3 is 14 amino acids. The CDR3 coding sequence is TGTGCCAGCAGCCTCGGGATCTTCACCGGGGAGCTGTTTTTT. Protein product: CASSLGIFTGELFF.

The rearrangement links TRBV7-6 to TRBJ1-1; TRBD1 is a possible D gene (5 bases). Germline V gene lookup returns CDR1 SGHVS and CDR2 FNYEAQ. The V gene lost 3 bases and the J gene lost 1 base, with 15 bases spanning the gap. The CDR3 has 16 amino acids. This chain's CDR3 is CASSFLPRGGNTEAFF. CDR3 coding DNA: TGTGCCAGCAGCTTCCTTCCCCGTGGGGGGAACACTGAAGCTTTCTTT.

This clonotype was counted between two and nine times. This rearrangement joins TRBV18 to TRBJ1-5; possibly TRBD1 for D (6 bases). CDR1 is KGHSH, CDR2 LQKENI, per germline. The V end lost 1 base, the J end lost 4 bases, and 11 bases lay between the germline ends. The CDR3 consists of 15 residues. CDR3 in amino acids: CASSPRAGENQPQHF. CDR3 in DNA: TGTGCCAGCTCACCACGAGCAGGGGAGAATCAGCCCCAGCATTTT. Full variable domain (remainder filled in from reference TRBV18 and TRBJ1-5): NAGVMQNPRHLVRRRGQEARLRCSPMKGHSHVYWYRQLPEEGLKFMVYLQKENIIDESGMPKERFSAEFPKEGPSILRIQQVVRGDSAAYFCASSPRAGENQPQHFGDGTRLSIL.

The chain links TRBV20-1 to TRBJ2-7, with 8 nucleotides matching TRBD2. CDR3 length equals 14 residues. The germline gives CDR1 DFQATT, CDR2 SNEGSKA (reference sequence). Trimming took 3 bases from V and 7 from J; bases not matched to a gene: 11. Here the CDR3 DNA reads TGCAGTGCTAGTGCCGCGGGGGGTAGTTTGGAGCAGTACTTC. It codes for CSASAAGGSLEQYF.